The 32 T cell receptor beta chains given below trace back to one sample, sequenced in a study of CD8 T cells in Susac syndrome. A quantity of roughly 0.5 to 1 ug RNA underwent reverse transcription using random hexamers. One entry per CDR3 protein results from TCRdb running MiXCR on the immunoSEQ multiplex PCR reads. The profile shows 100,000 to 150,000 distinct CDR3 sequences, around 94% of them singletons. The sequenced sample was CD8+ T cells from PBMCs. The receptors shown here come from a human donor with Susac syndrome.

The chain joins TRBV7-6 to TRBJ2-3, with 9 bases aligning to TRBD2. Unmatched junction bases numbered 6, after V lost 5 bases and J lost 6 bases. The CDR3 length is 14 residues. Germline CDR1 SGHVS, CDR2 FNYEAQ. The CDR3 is CASSLSGSRDTQYF. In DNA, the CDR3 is TGTGCCAGCAGCCTTAGCGGGAGCCGGGATACGCAGTATTTT. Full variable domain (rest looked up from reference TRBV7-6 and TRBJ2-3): GAGVSQSPRYKVTKRGQDVALRCDPISGHVSLYWYRQALGQGPEFLTYFNYEAQQDKSGLPNDRFSAERPEGSISTLTIQRTEQRDSAMYRCASSLSGSRDTQYFGPGTRLTVL.

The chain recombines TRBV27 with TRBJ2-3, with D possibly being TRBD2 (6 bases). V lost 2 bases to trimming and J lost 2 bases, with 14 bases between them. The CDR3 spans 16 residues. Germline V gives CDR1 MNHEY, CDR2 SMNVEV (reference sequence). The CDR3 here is CASSLRGRGSTDTQYF. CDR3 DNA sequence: TGTGCCAGCAGTTTACGGGGGAGAGGGTCCACAGATACGCAGTATTTT.

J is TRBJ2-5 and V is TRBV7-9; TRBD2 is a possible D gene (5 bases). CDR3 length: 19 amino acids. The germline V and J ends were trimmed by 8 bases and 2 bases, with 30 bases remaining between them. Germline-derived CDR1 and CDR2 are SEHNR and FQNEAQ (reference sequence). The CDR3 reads CASATTLGINREPQETQYF. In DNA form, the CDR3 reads TGTGCCAGCGCTACCACTTTGGGGATTAATCGGGAACCGCAAGAGACCCAGTACTTC.

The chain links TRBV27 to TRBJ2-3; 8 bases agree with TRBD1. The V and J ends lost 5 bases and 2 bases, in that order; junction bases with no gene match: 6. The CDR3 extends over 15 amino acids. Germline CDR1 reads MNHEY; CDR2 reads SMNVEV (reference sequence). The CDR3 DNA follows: TGTGCCAGCAGTCCCAGGGGGCCTACCACAGATACGCAGTATTTT. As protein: CASSPRGPTTDTQYF.

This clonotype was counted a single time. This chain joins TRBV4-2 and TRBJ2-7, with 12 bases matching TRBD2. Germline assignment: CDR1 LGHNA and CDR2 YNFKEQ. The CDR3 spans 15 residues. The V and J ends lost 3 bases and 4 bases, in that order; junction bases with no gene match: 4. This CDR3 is CASSQETSGGYEQYF. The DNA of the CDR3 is TGTGCCAGCAGCCAGGAAACTAGCGGGGGGTACGAGCAGTACTTC.

The CDR3, as DNA: TGCAGCGTTGAACCTCGGGGGGGCCCTGATACGCAGTATTTT. The encoded protein is CSVEPRGGPDTQYF. This chain links TRBV29-1 with TRBJ2-3; the match to TRBD2 covers 8 bases. The germline CDR1 and CDR2 sequences are SQVTM and ANQGSEA. The CDR3 length is 14 residues. Unmatched junction bases numbered 7, after V lost 2 bases and J lost 6 bases.

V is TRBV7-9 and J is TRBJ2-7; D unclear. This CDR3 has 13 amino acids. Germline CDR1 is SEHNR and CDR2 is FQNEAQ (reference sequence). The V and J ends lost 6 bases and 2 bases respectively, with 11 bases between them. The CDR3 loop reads CASSSAGTYEQYF. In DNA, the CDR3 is TGTGCCAGCAGTTCGGCAGGCACCTACGAGCAGTACTTC. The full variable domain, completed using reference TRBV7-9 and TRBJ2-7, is DTGVSQNPRHKITKRGQNVTFRCDPISEHNRLYWYRQTLGQGPEFLTYFQNEAQLEKSRLLSDRFSAERPKGSFSTLEIQRTEQGDSAMYLCASSSAGTYEQYFGPGTRLTVT.

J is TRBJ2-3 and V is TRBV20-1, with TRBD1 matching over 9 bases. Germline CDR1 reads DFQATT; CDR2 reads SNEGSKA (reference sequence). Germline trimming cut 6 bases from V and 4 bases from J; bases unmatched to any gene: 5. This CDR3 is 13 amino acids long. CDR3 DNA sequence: TGCAGTGCGTGGGACAGGGAACCAGATACGCAGTATTTT. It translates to CSAWDREPDTQYF.

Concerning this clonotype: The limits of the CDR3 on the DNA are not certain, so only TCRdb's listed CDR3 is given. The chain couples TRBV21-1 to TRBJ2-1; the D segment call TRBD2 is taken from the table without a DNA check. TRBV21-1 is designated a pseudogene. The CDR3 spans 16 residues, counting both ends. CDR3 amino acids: CASSKVASGSGNEQFF.

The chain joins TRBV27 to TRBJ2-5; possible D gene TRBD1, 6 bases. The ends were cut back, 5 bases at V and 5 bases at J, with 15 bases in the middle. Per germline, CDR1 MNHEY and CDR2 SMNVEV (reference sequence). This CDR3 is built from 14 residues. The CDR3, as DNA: TGTGCCAGCAGTCCCGGCAGGGGCCAGGAGACCCAGTACTTC. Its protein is CASSPGRGQETQYF.

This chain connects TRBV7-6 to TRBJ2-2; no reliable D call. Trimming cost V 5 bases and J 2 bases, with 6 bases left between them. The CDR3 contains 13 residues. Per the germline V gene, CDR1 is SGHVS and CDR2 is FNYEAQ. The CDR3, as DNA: TGTGCCAGCAGCCTAGACAACACCGGGGAGCTGTTTTTT. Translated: CASSLDNTGELFF.

CDR3 sequence reads: CASSVMGRAEKLFF. DNA of the CDR3: TGTGCCAGCAGTGTAATGGGGCGGGCTGAAAAACTGTTTTTT. V gene TRBV25-1 combines with J gene TRBJ1-4, with D perhaps TRBD1 (5 bases). CDR1 and CDR2 (germline): MGHDK, SYGVNS. V was clipped by 4 bases and J by 7 bases, with 13 bases between them. The CDR3 length is 14 residues.

CDR3 region: CASSSRRIPITYEQYF. CDR3 bases: TGTGCCAGCAGCTCGAGACGGATACCTATAACCTACGAGCAGTACTTC. The V gene is TRBV13, the J gene TRBJ2-7; D gene unclear. CDR3 length equals 16 residues. V lost 4 bases to trimming and J lost 2 bases, with 18 bases between them. Looked up from germline, CDR1 is PRHDT and CDR2 is FYEKMQ (reference sequence).

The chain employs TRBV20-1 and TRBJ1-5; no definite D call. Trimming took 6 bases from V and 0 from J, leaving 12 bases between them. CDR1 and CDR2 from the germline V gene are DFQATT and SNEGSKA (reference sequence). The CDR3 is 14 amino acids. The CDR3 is CSANNGVSNQPQHF. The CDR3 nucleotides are TGCAGTGCCAATAATGGGGTTAGCAATCAGCCCCAGCATTTT.

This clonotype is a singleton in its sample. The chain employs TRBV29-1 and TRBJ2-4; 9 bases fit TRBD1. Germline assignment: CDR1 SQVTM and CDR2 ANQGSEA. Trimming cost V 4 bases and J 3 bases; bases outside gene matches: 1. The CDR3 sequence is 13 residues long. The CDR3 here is CSVATGGKNIQYF. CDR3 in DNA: TGCAGCGTTGCGACAGGGGGCAAAAACATTCAGTACTTC.

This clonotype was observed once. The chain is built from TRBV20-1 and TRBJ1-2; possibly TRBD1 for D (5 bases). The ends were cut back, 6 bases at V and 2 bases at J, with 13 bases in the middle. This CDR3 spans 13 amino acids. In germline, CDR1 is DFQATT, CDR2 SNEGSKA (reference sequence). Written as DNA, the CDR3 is TGCAGTGCCCTGGGACTGTCCAACTATGGCTACACCTTC. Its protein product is CSALGLSNYGYTF.

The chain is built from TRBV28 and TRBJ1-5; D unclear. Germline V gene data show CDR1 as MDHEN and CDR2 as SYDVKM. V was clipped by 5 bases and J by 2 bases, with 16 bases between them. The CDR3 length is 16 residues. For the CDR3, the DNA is TGTGCCAGCAGTCTCATAGGAGGGATCGGCAATCAGCCCCAGCATTTT. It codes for CASSLIGGIGNQPQHF.

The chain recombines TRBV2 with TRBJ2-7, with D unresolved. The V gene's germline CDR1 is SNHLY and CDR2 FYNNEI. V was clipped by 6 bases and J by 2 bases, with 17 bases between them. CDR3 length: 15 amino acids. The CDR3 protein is CASRSTLQTTYEQYF. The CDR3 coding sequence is TGTGCCAGCAGAAGTACACTGCAAACCACCTACGAGCAGTACTTC.

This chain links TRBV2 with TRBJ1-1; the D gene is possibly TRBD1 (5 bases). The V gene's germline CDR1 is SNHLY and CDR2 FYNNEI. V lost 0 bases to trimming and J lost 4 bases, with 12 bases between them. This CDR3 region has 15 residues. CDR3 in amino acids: CASSEAGDWTTEAFF. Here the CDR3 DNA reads TGTGCCAGCAGTGAAGCGGGGGACTGGACCACTGAAGCTTTCTTT.

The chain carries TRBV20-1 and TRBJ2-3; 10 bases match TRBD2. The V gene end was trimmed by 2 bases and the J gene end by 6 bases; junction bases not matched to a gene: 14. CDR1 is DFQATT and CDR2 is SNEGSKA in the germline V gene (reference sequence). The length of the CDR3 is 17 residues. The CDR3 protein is CSARNVLASGGLDTQYF. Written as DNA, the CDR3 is TGCAGTGCTAGAAATGTCCTGGCTAGCGGGGGTTTGGATACGCAGTATTTT.

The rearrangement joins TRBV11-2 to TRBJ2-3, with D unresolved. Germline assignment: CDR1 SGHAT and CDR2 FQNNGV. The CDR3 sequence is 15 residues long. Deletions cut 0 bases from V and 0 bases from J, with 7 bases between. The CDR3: CASSLEASSTDTQYF. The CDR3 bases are TGTGCCAGCAGCTTAGAAGCGTCTAGCACAGATACGCAGTATTTT.

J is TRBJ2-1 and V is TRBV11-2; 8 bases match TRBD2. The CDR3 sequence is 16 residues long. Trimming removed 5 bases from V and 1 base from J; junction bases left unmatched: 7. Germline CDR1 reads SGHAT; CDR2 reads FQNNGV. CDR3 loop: CASSAPGTRSYNEQFF. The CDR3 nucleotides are TGTGCCAGCAGCGCACCCGGGACTAGATCCTACAATGAGCAGTTCTTC. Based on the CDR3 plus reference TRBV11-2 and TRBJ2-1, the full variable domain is EAGVAQSPRYKIIEKRQSVAFWCNPISGHATLYWYQQILGQGPKLLIQFQNNGVVDDSQLPKDRFSAERLKGVDSTLKIQPAKLEDSAVYLCASSAPGTRSYNEQFFGPGTRLTVL.

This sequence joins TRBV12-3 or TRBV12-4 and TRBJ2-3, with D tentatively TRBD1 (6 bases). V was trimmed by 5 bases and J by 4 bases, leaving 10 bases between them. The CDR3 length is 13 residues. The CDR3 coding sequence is TGTGCCAGCAGTCAACAGGGACCAGATACGCAGTATTTT. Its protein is CASSQQGPDTQYF.

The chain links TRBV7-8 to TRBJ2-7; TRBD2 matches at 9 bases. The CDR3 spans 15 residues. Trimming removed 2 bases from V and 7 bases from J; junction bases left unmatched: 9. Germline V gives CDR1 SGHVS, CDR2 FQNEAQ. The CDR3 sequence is CASSLSSGSMGEQYF. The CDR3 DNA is TGTGCCAGCAGCTTAAGTAGCGGGAGTATGGGAGAGCAGTACTTC.

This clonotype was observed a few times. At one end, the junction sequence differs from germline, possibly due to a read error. CDR3 coding DNA: TGTGCTAGCAGCTTAGCCGACCGGGACAGGTGGAACATTCAGTACTTC. The encoded protein is CASSLADRDRWNIQYF. The V gene is TRBV7-6, the J gene TRBJ2-4; TRBD1 aligns across 8 bases. CDR1 is SGHVS, CDR2 FNYEAQ, per germline. The CDR3 consists of 16 residues.

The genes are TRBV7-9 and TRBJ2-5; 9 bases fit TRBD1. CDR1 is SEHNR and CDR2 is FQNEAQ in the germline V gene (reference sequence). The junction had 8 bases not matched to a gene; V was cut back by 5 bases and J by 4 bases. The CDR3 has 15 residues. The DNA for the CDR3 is TGTGCCAGCAGCCCGGGACAGGGATTTTTAGAGACCCAGTACTTC. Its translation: CASSPGQGFLETQYF.

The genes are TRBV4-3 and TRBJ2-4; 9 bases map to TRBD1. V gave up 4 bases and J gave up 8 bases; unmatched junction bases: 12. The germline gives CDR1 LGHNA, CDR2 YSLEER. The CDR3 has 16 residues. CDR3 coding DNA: TGCGCCAGCAGCCGACGGGACAGGGTGGGAAAAGACATTCAGTACTTC. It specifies CASSRRDRVGKDIQYF.

The DNA of the CDR3 is TGCAGCGTTAGGGCAGGGGACACTGAAGCTTTCTTT. The encoded protein is CSVRAGDTEAFF. The chain carries TRBV29-1 and TRBJ1-1, with D tentatively TRBD1 (6 bases). Germline-derived CDR1 and CDR2 are SQVTM and ANQGSEA. This CDR3 has 12 amino acids. V gave up 5 bases and J gave up 3 bases, with 10 bases separating them. The full variable domain, rest sourced from reference TRBV29-1 and TRBJ1-1, is SAVISQKPSRDICQRGTSLTIQCQVDSQVTMMFWYRQQPGQSLTLIATANQGSEATYESGFVIDKFPISRPNLTFSTLTVSNMSPEDSSIYLCSVRAGDTEAFFGQGTRLTVV.

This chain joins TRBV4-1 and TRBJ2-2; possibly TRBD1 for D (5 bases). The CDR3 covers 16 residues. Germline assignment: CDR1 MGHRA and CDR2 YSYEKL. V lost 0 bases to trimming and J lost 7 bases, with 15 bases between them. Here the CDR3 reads CASSQELSRVIGELFF. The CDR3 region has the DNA TGCGCCAGCAGCCAAGAGTTAAGCAGGGTCATCGGGGAGCTGTTTTTT.

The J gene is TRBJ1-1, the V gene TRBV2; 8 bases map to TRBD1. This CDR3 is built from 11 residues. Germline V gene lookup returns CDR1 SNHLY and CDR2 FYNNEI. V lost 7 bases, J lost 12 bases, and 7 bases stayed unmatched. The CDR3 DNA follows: TGTGCCAGCAATAGAGACAGGGGAACTTTCTTT. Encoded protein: CASNRDRGTFF.

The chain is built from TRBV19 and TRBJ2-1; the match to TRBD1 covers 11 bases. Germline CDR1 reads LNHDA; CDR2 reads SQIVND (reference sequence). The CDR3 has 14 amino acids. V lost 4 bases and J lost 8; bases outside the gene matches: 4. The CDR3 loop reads CASSTRTGGYEQFF. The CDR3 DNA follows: TGTGCCAGTAGTACTAGGACAGGGGGCTATGAGCAGTTCTTC. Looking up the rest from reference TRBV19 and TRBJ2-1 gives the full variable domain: DGGITQSPKYLFRKEGQNVTLSCEQNLNHDAMYWYRQDPGQGLRLIYYSQIVNDFQKGDIAEGYSVSREKKESFPLTVTSAQKNPTAFYLCASSTRTGGYEQFFGPGTRLTVL.

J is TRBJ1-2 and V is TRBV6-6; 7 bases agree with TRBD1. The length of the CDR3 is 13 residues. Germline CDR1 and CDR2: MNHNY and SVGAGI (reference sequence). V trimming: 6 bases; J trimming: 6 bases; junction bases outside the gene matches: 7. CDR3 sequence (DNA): TGTGCCAGCAGCCGAGACAGGGACCATGGCTACACCTTC. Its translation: CASSRDRDHGYTF.